This TCR beta chain came from a study of CD8 T cells in ankylosing spondylitis. Findings and limits, study-wide: Within matched ankylosing spondylitis synovial fluid, disease-linked clones were reportedly significantly enriched. Disease-linked clones displayed a CD8+ phenotype and appeared relatively rarely in peripheral blood.

Of note for this clonotype: The antigen remains unidentified.

CDR3 length: 17 amino acids. CDR1 is DFQATT and CDR2 is SNEGSKA in the germline V gene (reference sequence). Trimming took 3 bases from V and 0 from J, leaving 18 bases between them. Quantitative 5'-RACE with molecular barcodes was used to make the TCR beta libraries. In TCRdb, the 5' RACE reads were re-called with MiXCR into one record per CDR3 protein. This repertoire shows approximately 250,000 distinct CDR3 sequences, about 10% found once; its top ten account for less than 3%. The sequenced sample consisted of blood, either unsorted or a sorted T cell fraction (not recorded which). The origin of this receptor is a male donor with ankylosing spondylitis or in good health (not recorded which). This chain uses TRBV20-1 with TRBJ1-5, with no clear D. The CDR3: CSASAFKLSSSNQPQHF. The DNA for the CDR3 is TGCAGTGCTAGTGCCTTTAAGCTCAGCAGTAGCAATCAGCCCCAGCATTTT.